The entry below gives a single TCR beta chain sequence along with its context. What it recognizes is unknown. This entry is derived from a study of T cell responses to AZD1222 COVID-19 vaccine. Only in-frame clones appear in the TCRdb table, and some are missing; sequencing was by immunoSEQ multiplex PCR. This table has some 170,000 clones, 90% to 95% appearing once. Study results and limitations: It was only after the peak T cell response that any repertoires were sampled. Clonal diversity was possibly underestimated; the donors were predominantly white British and more often female.

The CDR3 is 12 residues long. Germline-derived CDR1 and CDR2 are SGHNT and YYREEE (reference sequence). Trimming cost V 4 bases and J 4 bases, with 7 bases left between them. This clonotype was sampled from an adult in good health. Sequences were derived from peripheral blood, sampled on day 0 of AZD1222 vaccination. The chain carries TRBV5-4 and TRBJ2-3; no clear D gene. The CDR3 here is CASSPRSDTQYF. The CDR3 DNA sequence: TGTGCCAGCAGCCCCAGGTCAGATACGCAGTATTTT.